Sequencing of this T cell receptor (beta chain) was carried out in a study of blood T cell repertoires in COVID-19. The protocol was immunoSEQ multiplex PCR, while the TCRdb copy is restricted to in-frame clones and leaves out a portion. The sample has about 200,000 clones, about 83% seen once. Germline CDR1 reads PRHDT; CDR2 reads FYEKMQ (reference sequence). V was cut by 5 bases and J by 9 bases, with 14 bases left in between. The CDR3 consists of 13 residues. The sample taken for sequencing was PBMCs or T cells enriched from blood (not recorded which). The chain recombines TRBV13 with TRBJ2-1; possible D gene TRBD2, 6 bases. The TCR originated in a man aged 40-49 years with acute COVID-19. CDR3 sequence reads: CASSSREKGEQFF. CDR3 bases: TGTGCCAGCAGCAGCCGGGAGAAGGGTGAGCAGTTCTTC.